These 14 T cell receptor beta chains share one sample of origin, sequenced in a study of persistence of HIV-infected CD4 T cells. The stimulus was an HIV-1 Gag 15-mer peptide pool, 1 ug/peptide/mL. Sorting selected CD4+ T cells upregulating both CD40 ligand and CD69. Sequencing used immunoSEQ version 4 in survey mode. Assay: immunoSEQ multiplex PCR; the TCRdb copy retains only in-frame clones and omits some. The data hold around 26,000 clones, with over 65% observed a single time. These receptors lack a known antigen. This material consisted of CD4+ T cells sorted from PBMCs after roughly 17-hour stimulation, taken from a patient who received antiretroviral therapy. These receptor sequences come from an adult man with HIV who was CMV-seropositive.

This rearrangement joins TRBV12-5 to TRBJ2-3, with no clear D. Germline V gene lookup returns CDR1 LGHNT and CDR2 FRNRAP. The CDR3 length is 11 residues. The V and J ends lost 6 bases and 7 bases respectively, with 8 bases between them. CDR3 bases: TGTGCTAGTGGAAGGGTGAATACGCAGTATTTT. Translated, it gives CASGRVNTQYF.

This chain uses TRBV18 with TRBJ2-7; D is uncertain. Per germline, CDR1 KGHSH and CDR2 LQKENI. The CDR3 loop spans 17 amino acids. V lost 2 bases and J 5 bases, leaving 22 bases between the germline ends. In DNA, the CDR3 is TGTGCCAGCTCACCAAATACGATACTGGTGTCCGTGGACGAGCAGTACTTC. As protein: CASSPNTILVSVDEQYF.

The CDR3 nucleotides read TGTGCCAGCAGTTCTACAGGAGCGACCACCTACGAGCAGTACTTC. Translating it yields CASSSTGATTYEQYF. The chain recombines TRBV5-5 with TRBJ2-7, with TRBD1 as a possible D gene (5 bases). Germline-derived CDR1 and CDR2 are SGHKS and YYEKEE (reference sequence). V dropped 5 bases and J dropped 2 bases, with 17 bases sitting between them. This CDR3 is 15 amino acids long.

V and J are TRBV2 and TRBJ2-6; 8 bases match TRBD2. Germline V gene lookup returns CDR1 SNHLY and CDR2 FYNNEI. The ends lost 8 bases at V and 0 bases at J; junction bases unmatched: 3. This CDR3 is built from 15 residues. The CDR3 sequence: CASDRGGSGANVLTF. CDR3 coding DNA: TGTGCCAGCGACCGGGGGGGCTCTGGGGCCAACGTCCTGACTTTC.

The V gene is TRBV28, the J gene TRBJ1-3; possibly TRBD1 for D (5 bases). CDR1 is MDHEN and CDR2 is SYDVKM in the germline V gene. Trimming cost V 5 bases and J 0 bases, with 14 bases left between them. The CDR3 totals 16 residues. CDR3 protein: CASSAPRDPSGNTIYF. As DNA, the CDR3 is TGTGCCAGCAGTGCACCCCGGGACCCCTCTGGAAACACCATATATTTT.

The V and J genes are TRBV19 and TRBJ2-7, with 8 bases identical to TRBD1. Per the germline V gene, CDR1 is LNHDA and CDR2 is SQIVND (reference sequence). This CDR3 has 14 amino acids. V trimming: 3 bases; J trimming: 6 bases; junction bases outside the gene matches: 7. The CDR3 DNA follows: TGTGCCAGTAGTATTGGACAGGGCCTAACCGAGCAGTACTTC. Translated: CASSIGQGLTEQYF.

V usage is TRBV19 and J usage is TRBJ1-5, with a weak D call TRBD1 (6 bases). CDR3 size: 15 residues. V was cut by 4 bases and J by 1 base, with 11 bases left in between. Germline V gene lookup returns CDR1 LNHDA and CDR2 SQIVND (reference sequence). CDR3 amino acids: CASSTRGQSNQPQHF. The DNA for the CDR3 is TGTGCCAGTAGTACTCGAGGACAGAGCAATCAGCCCCAGCATTTT.

CDR3 in DNA: TGTGCCAGCAGCCAAGATTCTATTAGCGGGGTCTCGAACGAGCAGTACTTC. Translation: CASSQDSISGVSNEQYF. The chain has TRBV14 and TRBJ2-7; 8 bases are shared with TRBD2. The germline V gene encodes CDR1 SGHDN and CDR2 FVKESK. The CDR3 runs 17 residues. With 0 bases clipped from V and 5 bases from J, the junction kept 12 bases outside the gene matches. Full variable domain (missing parts from reference TRBV14 and TRBJ2-7): EAGVTQFPSHSVIEKGQTVTLRCDPISGHDNLYWYRRVMGKEIKFLLHFVKESKQDESGMPNNRFLAERTGGTYSTLKVQPAELEDSGVYFCASSQDSISGVSNEQYFGPGTRLTVT.

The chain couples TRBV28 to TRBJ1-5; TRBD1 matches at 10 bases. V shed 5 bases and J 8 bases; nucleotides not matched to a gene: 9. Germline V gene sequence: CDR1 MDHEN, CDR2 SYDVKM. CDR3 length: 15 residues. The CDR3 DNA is TGTGCCAGCAGTCAGGGGACAGGGGTGCGGGAGCCCCAGCATTTT. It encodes CASSQGTGVREPQHF.

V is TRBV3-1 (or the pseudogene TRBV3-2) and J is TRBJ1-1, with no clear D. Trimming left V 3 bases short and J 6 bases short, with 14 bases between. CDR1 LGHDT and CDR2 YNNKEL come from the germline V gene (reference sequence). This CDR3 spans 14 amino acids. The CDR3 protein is CASSQGIGWAEAFF. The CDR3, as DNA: TGTGCCAGCAGCCAGGGGATAGGTTGGGCTGAAGCTTTCTTT.

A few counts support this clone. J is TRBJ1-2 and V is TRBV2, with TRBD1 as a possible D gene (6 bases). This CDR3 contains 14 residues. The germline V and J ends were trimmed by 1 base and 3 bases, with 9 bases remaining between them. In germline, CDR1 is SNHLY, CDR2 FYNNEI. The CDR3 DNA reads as TGTGCCAGCAGTGAAGTGAACAGGGACTATGGCTACACCTTC. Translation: CASSEVNRDYGYTF.

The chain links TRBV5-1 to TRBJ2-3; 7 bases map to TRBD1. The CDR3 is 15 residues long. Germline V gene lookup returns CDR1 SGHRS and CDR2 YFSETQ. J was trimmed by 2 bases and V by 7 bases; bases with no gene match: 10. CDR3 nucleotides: TGCGCCAGCCGATTTCCGGGACAGACCACAGATACGCAGTATTTT. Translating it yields CASRFPGQTTDTQYF.

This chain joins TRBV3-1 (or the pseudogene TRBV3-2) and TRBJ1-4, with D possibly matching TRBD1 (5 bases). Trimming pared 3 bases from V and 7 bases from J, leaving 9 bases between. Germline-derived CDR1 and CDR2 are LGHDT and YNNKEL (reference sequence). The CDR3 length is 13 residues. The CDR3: CASSQTVGEKLFF. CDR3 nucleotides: TGTGCCAGCAGCCAGACAGTGGGTGAAAAACTGTTTTTT.

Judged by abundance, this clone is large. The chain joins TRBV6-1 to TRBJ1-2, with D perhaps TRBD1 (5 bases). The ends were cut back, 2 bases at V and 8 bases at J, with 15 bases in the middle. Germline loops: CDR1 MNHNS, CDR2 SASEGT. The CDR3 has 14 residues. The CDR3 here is CASSERAGTMGYTF. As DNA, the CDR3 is TGTGCCAGCAGTGAAAGGGCAGGGACTATGGGCTACACCTTC.